This T cell receptor beta chain originates from a study of cytomegalovirus exposure and HLA in healthy donors. The V gene lost 2 bases and the J gene lost 3 bases, with 11 bases spanning the gap. The germline V gene has CDR1 MNHEY and CDR2 SVGAGI. The CDR3 has 14 amino acids. The study, taken as a whole, reports: Immune exposure information available was restricted to CMV serostatus. Sequencing likely generated an artifact that appeared as a cluster of highly shared sequence variants.

Turning to this clone: Its target is not known.

Primers: 60 Vbeta forward and 13 Jbeta reverse. Using immunoSEQ multiplex PCR, the repertoire was profiled, and TCRdb retains in-frame clones only, with some absent. The repertoire holds roughly 150,000 clones, with around 65% as singletons. Sample: PBMCs. This TCR derives from a woman aged 25 to 39 in good health and CMV-seropositive. The V call is TRBV6-5, the J call TRBJ2-7; tentatively, D is TRBD1 (5 bases). The CDR3 bases are TGTGCCAGCAGTTACAAGGGGTTGGTCTACGAGCAGTACTTC. Amino acids: CASSYKGLVYEQYF.